One sample yielded the 6 T cell receptor beta chains listed below, sequenced in a study of blood T cell repertoires in COVID-19. Sequencing used immunoSEQ multiplex PCR; TCRdb keeps in-frame clones, though not all of them. The sample carries around 360,000 clones, roughly 90% recorded once. Sequencing was done on a sample of PBMCs or T cells enriched from blood (not recorded which). Source of these receptors: a woman aged 25 to 39 who had recovered from COVID-19.

This chain joins TRBV10-3 and TRBJ2-1, with 8 bases lining up with TRBD2. This CDR3 has 16 amino acids. V lost 6 bases to trimming and J lost 7 bases; unmatched junction nucleotides: 14. CDR1 and CDR2 (germline): ENHRY, SYGVKD. The CDR3 reads CAIRLSGEGSGNEQFF. The CDR3 coding sequence is TGTGCCATCAGACTTAGCGGGGAGGGGTCGGGAAATGAGCAGTTCTTC.

V usage is TRBV19 and J usage is TRBJ2-3; the match to TRBD1 covers 11 bases. The germline V gene has CDR1 LNHDA and CDR2 SQIVND (reference sequence). Trimming took 7 bases from V and 5 from J; bases not matched to a gene: 8. The CDR3 consists of 15 residues. In DNA, the CDR3 is TGTGCCAGTACCAAGGACAGGGGGCGCGTAGATACGCAGTATTTT. It specifies CASTKDRGRVDTQYF.

The rearrangement uses TRBV9 and TRBJ2-3; 10 positions match TRBD2. CDR1 and CDR2 from the germline V gene are SGDLS and YYNGEE. The CDR3 runs 16 residues. V gave up 0 bases and J gave up 5 bases; unmatched junction bases: 6. The CDR3 protein is CASSVEKRGGEDTQYF. In DNA form, the CDR3 reads TGTGCCAGCAGCGTAGAGAAGCGGGGGGGCGAAGATACGCAGTATTTT.

V is TRBV2 and J is TRBJ2-7, with D perhaps TRBD2 (7 bases). The CDR3 has 16 residues. The V end lost 0 bases, the J end lost 0 bases, and 12 bases lay between the germline ends. Germline assignment: CDR1 SNHLY and CDR2 FYNNEI. In DNA, the CDR3 is TGTGCCAGCAGTGAAGCGACAGGACTAGTCTCCTACGAGCAGTACTTC. Its translation: CASSEATGLVSYEQYF. Looking up the rest from reference TRBV2 and TRBJ2-7 gives the full variable domain: EPEVTQTPSHQVTQMGQEVILRCVPISNHLYFYWYRQILGQKVEFLVSFYNNEISEKSEIFDDQFSVERPDGSNFTLKIRSTKLEDSAMYFCASSEATGLVSYEQYFGPGTRLTVT.

A single count supports this clone. The DNA for the CDR3 is TGTGCCAGCAGCCCCTCGGTCGGAGGAGGCTATGGCTACACCTTC. This codes for CASSPSVGGGYGYTF. This chain uses TRBV6-5 with TRBJ1-2; D ambiguous. From germline, CDR1 is MNHEY and CDR2 SVGAGI. Trimming stripped 6 bases from V and 4 bases from J, with 18 bases between. This CDR3 region has 15 residues.

The chain has TRBV7-2 and TRBJ1-1; tentative D call: TRBD1 (5 bases). Germline values: CDR1 SGHTA, CDR2 FQGNSA. Trimming removed 7 bases from V and 4 bases from J, with 16 bases in between. The CDR3 consists of 14 residues. The chain's CDR3 is CASTLLQGGTEAFF. Here the CDR3 DNA reads TGTGCCAGCACCCTTCTTCAGGGAGGCACTGAAGCTTTCTTT.